This T cell receptor beta chain was found in a study of regulatory T cells in long-lasting Graves disease. For TCR beta, libraries came from iRepertoire HTBI primers and Arm-PCR of CDR3 regions. TCRdb ran MiXCR on the multiplex PCR reads and lists one entry per CDR3 protein. Counted here are approximately 300,000 distinct CDR3 sequences, 18% occurring once; the ten biggest clones make up about two fifths. This clonotype was seen repeatedly, ten times or more. This CDR3 contains 16 residues. The germline gives CDR1 SGHVS, CDR2 FQNEAQ. The ends lost 5 bases at V and 3 bases at J; junction bases unmatched: 10. The time point denotes: newly diagnosed GD, antithyroid drugs for less than 3 months. PBMC RNA served as the TCR library source.

This rearrangement joins TRBV7-8 to TRBJ1-2, with 9 bases matching TRBD1. The starting material was peripheral blood mononuclear cells (PBMCs), obtained at new diagnosis, from a patient treated with antithyroid drugs. The receptor was derived from a female donor with Graves disease. The CDR3 DNA follows: TGTGCCAGCAGCGAAAGACGGACAGGGGCCCACTATGGCTACACCTTC. This encodes CASSERRTGAHYGYTF.